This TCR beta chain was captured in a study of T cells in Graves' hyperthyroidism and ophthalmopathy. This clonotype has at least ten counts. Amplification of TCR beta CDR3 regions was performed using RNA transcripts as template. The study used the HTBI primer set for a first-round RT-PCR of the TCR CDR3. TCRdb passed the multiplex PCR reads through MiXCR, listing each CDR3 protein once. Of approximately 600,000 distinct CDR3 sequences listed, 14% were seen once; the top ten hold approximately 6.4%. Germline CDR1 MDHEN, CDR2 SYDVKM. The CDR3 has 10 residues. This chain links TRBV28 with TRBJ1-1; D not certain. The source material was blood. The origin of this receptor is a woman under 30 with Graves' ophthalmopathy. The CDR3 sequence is CAIRNTEAFF. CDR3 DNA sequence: TGTGCTATCAGGAACACTGAAGCTTTCTTT.